This T cell receptor beta chain stems from a study of blood T cell repertoires in COVID-19. Study-wide background: Samples came from the United States, Italy and Spain, spanning acute and convalescent COVID-19. The analysed material was cDNA or gDNA that came from T cells, B-cell-depleted T cells, or PBMCs.

Per the authors' pipeline: Counts of nucleated cells, estimated from reference gene primer amplification, were obtained. Profiling relied on immunoSEQ multiplex PCR, and the TCRdb table lists in-frame clones only, not all of them. The D gene and trimming were derived from the DNA, and the V and J assignments and clone size from that table. The table lists approximately 200,000 clones, about 80% of them singletons. The CDR3 totals 14 residues. CDR1 and CDR2 from the germline V gene are SEHNR and FQNEAQ (reference sequence). Losses at the gene ends were 6 bases for V and 1 base for J; bases not matched to a gene: 4.

The sequencing sample was made of peripheral blood. V is TRBV7-9 and J is TRBJ1-1; 8 positions match TRBD1. This receptor was identified in a human donor with acute or convalescent COVID-19. The donor label of this sample is uncertain. This CDR3 is CASRMTGANTEAFF. Written as DNA, the CDR3 is TGTGCCAGCAGAATGACAGGGGCGAACACTGAAGCTTTCTTT.